This T cell receptor (beta chain) was identified during a study of T cell repertoires in cytomegalovirus infection. Study-wide background: Alongside well-studied HLA-B-restricted CMV epitopes, recently identified HLA-C-restricted CMV epitopes were also used. Evidence of both CMV infection and a matching HLA type came from public TCR beta signatures. Findings and caveats of the study: Individuals carrying CMV plus the relevant HLA were identified by cumulative frequency of public TCR beta families. HLA-C-restricted TCR beta clonotypes specific for CMV led the ex vivo response.

On this clonotype: The antigen is not known.

TCRdb re-analysed the reads in MiXCR, keeping a single row per CDR3 protein. The sample holds around 200,000 distinct CDR3 sequences; 35% to 40% are singletons and the top ten take 59%. This CDR3 spans 14 amino acids. CDR1 is LNHNV and CDR2 is YYDKDF in the germline V gene (reference sequence). Germline trimming cut 3 bases from V and 2 bases from J; bases unmatched to any gene: 4. This specimen was CD8+ T cells from cultured PBMCs, taken from culture after CMV antigen stimulation. The TCR comes from a human donor in good health (CMV status not recorded). Some clones in this sample may be carry-over from other donors' samples. The chain is built from TRBV15 and TRBJ2-7; 7 bases are a match to TRBD1. In nucleotides, the CDR3 is TGTGCCACCAGCAGGCCTGGGACAGCCTACGAGCAGTACTTC. Residues: CATSRPGTAYEQYF.